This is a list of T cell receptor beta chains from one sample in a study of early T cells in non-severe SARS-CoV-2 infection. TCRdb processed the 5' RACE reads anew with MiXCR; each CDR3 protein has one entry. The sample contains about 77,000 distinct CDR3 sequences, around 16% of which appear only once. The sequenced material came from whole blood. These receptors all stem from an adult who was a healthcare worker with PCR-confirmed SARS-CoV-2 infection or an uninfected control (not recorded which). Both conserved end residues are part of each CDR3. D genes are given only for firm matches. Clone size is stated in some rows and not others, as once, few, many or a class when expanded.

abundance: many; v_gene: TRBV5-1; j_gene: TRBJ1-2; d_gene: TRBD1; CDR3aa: CASSQGGGYGYTF; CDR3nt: TGCGCCAGCAGCCAAGGGGGCGGCTATGGCTACACCTTC
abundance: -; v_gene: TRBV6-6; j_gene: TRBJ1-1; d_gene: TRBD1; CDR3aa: CASSHGTVEAFF; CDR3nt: TGTGCCAGCAGCCACGGGACAGTTGAAGCTTTCTTT
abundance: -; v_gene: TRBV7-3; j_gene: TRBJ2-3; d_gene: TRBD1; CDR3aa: CASSLNTGVQQYF; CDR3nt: TGTGCCAGCAGCTTGAATACAGGGGTACAGCAGTATTTT
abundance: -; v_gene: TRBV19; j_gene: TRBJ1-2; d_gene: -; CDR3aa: CASSITPINYGYTF; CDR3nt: TGTGCCAGTAGTATAACGCCGATCAACTATGGCTACACCTTC
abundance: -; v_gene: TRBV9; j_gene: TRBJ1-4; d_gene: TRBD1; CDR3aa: CASSVTGGPNEKLFF; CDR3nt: TGTGCCAGCAGCGTCACAGGGGGCCCTAATGAAAAACTGTTTTTT
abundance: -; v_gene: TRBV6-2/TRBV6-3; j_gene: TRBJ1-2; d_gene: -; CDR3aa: CASSPDRLANYGYTF; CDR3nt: TGTGCCAGCAGTCCCGACAGACTAGCTAACTATGGCTACACCTTC
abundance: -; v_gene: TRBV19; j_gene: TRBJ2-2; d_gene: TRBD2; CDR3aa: CASSRGTSGSQTGELFF; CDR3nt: TGTGCCAGTAGTAGGGGGACTAGCGGGAGCCAGACCGGGGAGCTGTTTTTT
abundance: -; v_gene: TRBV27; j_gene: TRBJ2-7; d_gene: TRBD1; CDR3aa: CASGQDGLYEQYF; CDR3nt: TGTGCCAGCGGACAGGACGGTCTTTACGAGCAGTACTTC
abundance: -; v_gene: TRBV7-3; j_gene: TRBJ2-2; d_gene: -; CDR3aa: CASSLRPSGELFF; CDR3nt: TGTGCCAGCAGCTTAAGGCCGAGCGGGGAGCTGTTTTTT
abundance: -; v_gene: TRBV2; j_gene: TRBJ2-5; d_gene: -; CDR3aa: CASSEEDTYQETQYF; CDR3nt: TGTGCCAGCAGTGAAGAGGACACCTACCAAGAGACCCAGTACTTC
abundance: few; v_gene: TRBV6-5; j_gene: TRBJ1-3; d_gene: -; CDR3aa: CASSMTASGNTIYF; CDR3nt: TGTGCCAGCAGTATGACCGCCTCTGGAAACACCATATATTTT
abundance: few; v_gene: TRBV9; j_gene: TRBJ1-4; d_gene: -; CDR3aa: CASSGTVATNEKLFF; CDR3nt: TGTGCCAGCAGCGGGACAGTTGCAACTAATGAAAAACTGTTTTTT
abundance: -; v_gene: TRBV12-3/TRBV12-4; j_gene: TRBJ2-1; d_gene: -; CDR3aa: CASSLFGSPHNEQFF; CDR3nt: TGTGCCAGCAGTTTGTTCGGGAGTCCCCACAATGAGCAGTTCTTC
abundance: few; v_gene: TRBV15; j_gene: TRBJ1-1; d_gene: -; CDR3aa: CATSSLDWNTEAFF; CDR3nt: TGTGCCACCAGCAGTCTTGACTGGAACACTGAAGCTTTCTTT
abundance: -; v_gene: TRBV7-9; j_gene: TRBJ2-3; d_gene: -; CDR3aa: CASSSSEDSTDTQYF; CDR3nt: TGTGCCAGCAGCTCCTCTGAGGACAGCACAGATACGCAGTATTTT
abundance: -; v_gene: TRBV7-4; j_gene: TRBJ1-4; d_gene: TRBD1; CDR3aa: CASSSPTGDYNEKLFF; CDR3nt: TGTGCCAGCAGCTCACCTACAGGGGATTATAATGAAAAACTGTTTTTT
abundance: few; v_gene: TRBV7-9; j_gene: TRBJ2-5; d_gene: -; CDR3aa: CASSLEGGVQETQYF; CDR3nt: TGTGCCAGCAGCTTAGAAGGTGGAGTTCAAGAGACCCAGTACTTC
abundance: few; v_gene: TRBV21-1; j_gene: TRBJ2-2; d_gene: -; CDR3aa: CASSKGKTSGRAMGTGELFF; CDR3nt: TGTGCCAGCAGCAAAGGGAAGACTAGCGGGAGGGCCATGGGTACCGGGGAGCTGTTTTTT
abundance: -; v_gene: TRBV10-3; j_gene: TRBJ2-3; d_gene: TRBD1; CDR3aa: CAIESGTATDTQYF; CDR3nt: TGTGCCATCGAGTCGGGGACAGCCACAGATACGCAGTATTTT
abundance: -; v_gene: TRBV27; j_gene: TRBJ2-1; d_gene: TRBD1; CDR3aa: CASSGQAGFNEQFF; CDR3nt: TGTGCCAGCAGCGGACAGGCCGGTTTTAATGAGCAGTTCTTC
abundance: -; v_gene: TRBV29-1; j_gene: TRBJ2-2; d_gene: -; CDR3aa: CSVEYRANGELFF; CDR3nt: TGCAGCGTTGAGTACAGGGCGAACGGGGAGCTGTTTTTT
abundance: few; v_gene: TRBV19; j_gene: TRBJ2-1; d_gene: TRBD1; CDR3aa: CASRDRGNEQFF; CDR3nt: TGTGCCAGTCGGGACAGGGGCAATGAGCAGTTCTTC
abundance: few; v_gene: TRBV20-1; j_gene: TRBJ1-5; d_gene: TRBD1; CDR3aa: CSARSGTGGNQPQHF; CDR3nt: TGCAGTGCTAGATCCGGGACAGGGGGCAATCAGCCCCAGCATTTT
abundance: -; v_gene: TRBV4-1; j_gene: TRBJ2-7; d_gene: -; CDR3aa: CASSTPYEQYF; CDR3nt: TGCGCCAGCTCGACCCCCTACGAGCAGTACTTC
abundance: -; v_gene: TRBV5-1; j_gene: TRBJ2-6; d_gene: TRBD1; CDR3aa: CASSSQQVPGQGAGANVLTF; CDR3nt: TGCGCCAGCAGCTCGCAACAAGTACCGGGACAGGGAGCTGGGGCCAACGTCCTGACTTTC
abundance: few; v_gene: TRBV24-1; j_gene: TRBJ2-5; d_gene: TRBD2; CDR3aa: CATSLSGRGPQETQYF; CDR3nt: TGTGCCACCAGTCTTAGCGGGAGAGGGCCCCAAGAGACCCAGTACTTC
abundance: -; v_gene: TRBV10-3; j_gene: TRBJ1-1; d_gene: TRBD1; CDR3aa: CAISDLTGPEAFF; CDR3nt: TGTGCCATCAGTGACCTGACAGGGCCTGAAGCTTTCTTT
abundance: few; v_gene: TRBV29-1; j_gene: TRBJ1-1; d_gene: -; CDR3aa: CSVWELWGTEAFF; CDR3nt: TGCAGCGTTTGGGAACTCTGGGGTACTGAAGCTTTCTTT
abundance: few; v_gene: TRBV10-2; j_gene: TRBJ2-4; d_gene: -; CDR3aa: CASSDRGSLRNIQYF; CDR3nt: TGCGCCAGCAGTGATCGAGGCAGTCTAAGGAACATTCAGTACTTC
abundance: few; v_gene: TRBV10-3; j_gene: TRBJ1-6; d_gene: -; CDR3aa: CAISESGNSPLHF; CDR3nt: TGTGCCATCAGTGAGTCCGGTAATTCACCCCTCCACTTT
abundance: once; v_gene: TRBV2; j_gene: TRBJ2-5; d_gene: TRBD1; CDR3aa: CASQTGQETQYF; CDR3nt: TGTGCCAGCCAGACAGGGCAAGAGACCCAGTACTTC
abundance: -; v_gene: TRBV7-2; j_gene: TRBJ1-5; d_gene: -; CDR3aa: CASSYDSSIQPQHF; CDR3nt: TGTGCCAGCAGCTACGACAGTTCCATCCAGCCCCAGCATTTT
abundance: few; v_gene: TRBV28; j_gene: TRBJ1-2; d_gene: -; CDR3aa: CASSFLGPEKGYTF; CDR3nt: TGTGCCAGCAGTTTCCTGGGACCGGAGAAAGGCTACACCTTC
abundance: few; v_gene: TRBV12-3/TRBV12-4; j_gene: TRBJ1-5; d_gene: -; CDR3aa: CASSLLRALSNQPQHF; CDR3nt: TGTGCCAGCAGTTTATTAAGGGCGTTGAGCAATCAGCCCCAGCATTTT
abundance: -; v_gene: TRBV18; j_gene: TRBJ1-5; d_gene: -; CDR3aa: CASSPRKDQPQHF; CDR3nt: TGTGCCAGCTCACCAAGGAAAGATCAGCCCCAGCATTTT
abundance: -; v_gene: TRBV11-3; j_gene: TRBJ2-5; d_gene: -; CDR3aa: CASRSRETQYF; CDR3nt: TGTGCCAGCCGGTCCCGGGAGACCCAGTACTTC
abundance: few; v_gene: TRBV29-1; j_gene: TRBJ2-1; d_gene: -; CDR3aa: CSVFGLLYNEQFF; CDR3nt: TGCAGCGTTTTCGGACTCCTCTACAATGAGCAGTTCTTC
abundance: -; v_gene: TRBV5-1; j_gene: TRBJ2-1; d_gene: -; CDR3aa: CASSLGSWANEQFF; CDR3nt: TGCGCCAGCAGCTTGGGGAGTTGGGCCAATGAGCAGTTCTTC
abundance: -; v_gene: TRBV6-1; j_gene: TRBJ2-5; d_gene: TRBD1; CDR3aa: CASSPSGTGFRETQYF; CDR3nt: TGTGCCAGCAGCCCGTCCGGGACAGGGTTTAGAGAGACCCAGTACTTC
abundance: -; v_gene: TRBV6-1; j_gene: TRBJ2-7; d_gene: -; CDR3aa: CASSALQTVSYEQYF; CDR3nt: TGTGCCAGCAGTGCCCTCCAGACAGTTTCCTACGAGCAGTACTTC
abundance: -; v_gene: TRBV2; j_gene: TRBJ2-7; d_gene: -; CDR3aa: CASSLSGRAYEQYF; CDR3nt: TGTGCCAGCAGCCTCAGCGGGCGAGCCTACGAGCAGTACTTC
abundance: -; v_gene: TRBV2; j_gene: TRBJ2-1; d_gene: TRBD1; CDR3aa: CASSEIWTGGDEQFF; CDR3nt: TGTGCCAGCAGTGAAATATGGACAGGCGGCGATGAGCAGTTCTTC
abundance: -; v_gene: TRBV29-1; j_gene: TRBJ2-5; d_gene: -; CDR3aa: CSVAYTAEETQYF; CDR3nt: TGCAGCGTTGCCTACACAGCGGAGGAGACCCAGTACTTC
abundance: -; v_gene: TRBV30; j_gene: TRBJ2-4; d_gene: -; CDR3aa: CAWSVHGSYWFNIQYF; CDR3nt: TGTGCCTGGAGTGTACATGGGTCGTACTGGTTCAACATTCAGTACTTC
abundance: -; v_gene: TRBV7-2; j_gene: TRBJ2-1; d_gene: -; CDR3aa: CASSLVFRVHNEQFF; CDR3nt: TGTGCCAGCAGCTTAGTGTTCAGGGTCCACAATGAGCAGTTCTTC
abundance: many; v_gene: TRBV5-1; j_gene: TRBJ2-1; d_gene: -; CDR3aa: CASSLGQLYNEQFF; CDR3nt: TGCGCCAGCAGCTTGGGACAGCTATACAATGAGCAGTTCTTC
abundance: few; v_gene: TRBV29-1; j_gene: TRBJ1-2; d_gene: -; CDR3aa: CSVVFLSERYGYTF; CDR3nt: TGCAGCGTTGTTTTCTTATCGGAACGCTATGGCTACACCTTC
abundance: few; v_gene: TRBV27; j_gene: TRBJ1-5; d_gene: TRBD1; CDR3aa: CASSRGQGRVQPQHF; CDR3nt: TGTGCCAGCAGCCGAGGACAGGGTAGGGTGCAGCCCCAGCATTTT
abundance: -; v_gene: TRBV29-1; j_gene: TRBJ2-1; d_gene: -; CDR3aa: CSVEETGKQFF; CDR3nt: TGCAGCGTTGAAGAGACAGGAAAGCAGTTCTTC
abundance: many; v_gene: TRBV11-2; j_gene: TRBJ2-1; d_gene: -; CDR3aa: CASSPRYNEQFF; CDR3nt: TGTGCCAGCAGCCCCCGGTACAATGAGCAGTTCTTC
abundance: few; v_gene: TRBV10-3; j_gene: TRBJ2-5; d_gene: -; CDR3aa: CAVSKELWETQYF; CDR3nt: TGTGCCGTCTCCAAGGAGCTTTGGGAGACCCAGTACTTC
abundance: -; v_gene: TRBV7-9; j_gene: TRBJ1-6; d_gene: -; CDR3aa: CASSREIGERVHF; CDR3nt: TGTGCCAGCAGCCGTGAGATAGGGGAGCGAGTCCACTTT
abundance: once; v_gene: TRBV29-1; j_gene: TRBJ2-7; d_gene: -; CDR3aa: CSVRTESSYEQYF; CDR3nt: TGCAGCGTTCGGACGGAGAGCTCCTACGAGCAGTACTTC
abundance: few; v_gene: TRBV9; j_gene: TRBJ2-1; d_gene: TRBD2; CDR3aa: CASSVGSSGDTNEQFF; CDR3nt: TGTGCCAGCAGCGTAGGTAGTAGCGGGGATACGAATGAGCAGTTCTTC
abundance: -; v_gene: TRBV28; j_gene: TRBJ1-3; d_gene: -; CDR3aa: CASSLRAVSGNTIYF; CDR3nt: TGTGCCAGCAGTTTAAGGGCAGTCTCTGGAAACACCATATATTTT
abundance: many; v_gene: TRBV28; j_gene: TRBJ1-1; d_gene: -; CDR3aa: CASNLGPYTEAFF; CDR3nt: TGTGCCAGCAACTTGGGCCCGTACACTGAAGCTTTCTTT
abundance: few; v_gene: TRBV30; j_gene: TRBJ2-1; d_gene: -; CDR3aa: CAWSVGTIYNEQFF; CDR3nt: TGTGCCTGGAGTGTAGGGACCATTTACAATGAGCAGTTCTTC
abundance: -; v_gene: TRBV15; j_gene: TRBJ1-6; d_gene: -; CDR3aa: CATSRDQGGSSPLHF; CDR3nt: TGTGCCACCAGCAGAGATCAGGGCGGTAGTTCACCCCTCCACTTT
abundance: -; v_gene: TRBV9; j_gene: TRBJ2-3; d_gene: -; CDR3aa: CASSVGQGSFTQYF; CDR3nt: TGTGCCAGCAGCGTAGGGCAGGGGAGTTTCACGCAGTATTTT